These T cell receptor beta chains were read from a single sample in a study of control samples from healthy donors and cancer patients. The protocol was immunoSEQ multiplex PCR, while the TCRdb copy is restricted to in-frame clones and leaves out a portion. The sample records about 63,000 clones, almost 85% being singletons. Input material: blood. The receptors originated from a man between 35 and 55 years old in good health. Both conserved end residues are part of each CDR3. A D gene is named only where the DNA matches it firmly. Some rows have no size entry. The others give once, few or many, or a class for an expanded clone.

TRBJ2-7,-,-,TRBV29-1,TGCAGCGCCAAATCCGAGGGGCACTCCTACGAGCAGTACTTC,CSAKSEGHSYEQYF
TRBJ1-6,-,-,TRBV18,TGTGCCAGCTCACCCCTAAAACCGGGACTTAATTCACCCCTCCACTTT,CASSPLKPGLNSPLHF
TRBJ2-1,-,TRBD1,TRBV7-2,TGTGCCAGCAGCGTTGCATCGGGACAGGGGGCTCAGGAGCAGTTCTTC,CASSVASGQGAQEQFF
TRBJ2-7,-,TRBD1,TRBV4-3,TGCGCCAGCAGCCGCCGGACAGGGGCGGCGAGCTCCTACGAGCAGTACTTC,CASSRRTGAASSYEQYF
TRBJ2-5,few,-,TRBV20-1,TGCAGTGGTCTAAGGGGGGAGACCCAGTACTTC,CSGLRGETQYF
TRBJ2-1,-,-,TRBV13,TGTGCCAGCAGCTTAGAGGTGGTGTTAGGGGACACCTACAATGAGCAGTTCTTC,CASSLEVVLGDTYNEQFF
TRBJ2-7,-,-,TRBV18,TGTGCCAGCCGAGCTGGGACGGGGGCCTACGAGCAGTACTTC,CASRAGTGAYEQYF
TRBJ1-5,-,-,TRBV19,TGTGCCAGTAGTCCCCCGGGGGCTGTTCAGCCCCAGCATTTT,CASSPPGAVQPQHF
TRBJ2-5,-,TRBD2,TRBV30,TGTGCCTGGGATCCGGGACTAGCGGGGGGGCAAGAGACCCAGTACTTC,CAWDPGLAGGQETQYF
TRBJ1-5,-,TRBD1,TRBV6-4,TGTGCCGGCTCGACAGGGTTATGGAATCAGCCCCAGCATTTT,CAGSTGLWNQPQHF
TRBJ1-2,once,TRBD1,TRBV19,TGTGCCAGTAGTATAGTTGGGACGGGGACAGCTAACTATGGCTACACCTTC,CASSIVGTGTANYGYTF
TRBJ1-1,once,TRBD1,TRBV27,TGTGCCAGCAGTCCCCTGGGACAGACGAGGAACACTGAAGCTTTCTTT,CASSPLGQTRNTEAFF
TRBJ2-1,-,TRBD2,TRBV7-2,TGTGCCAGCAGCTTTAGCGGGAGCTCCTACAATGAGCAGTTCTTC,CASSFSGSSYNEQFF
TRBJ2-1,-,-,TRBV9,TGTGCCAGCAGCCCCGGGGATAGCGGTCTCAGCGAGCAGTTCTTC,CASSPGDSGLSEQFF
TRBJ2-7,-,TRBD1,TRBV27,TGTGCCAGCAGTTTTGGACAGGGGTATGGCGAGCAGTACTTC,CASSFGQGYGEQYF
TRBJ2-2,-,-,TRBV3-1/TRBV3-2,TGTGCCAGCAGCCCATGGGCAGGGGCGATGAACACCGGGGAGCTGTTTTTT,CASSPWAGAMNTGELFF
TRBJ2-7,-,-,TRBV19,TGTGCCAGTAGTATAGGAGGCCCGGGCTACGAGCAGTACTTC,CASSIGGPGYEQYF
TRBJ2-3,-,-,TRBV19,TGTGCCAGTAGTATAGGGCAGGGTGTAGATACGCAGTATTTT,CASSIGQGVDTQYF
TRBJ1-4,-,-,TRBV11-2,TGTGCCAGCAGCCTCACCACAGGGACTAATGAAAAACTGTTTTTT,CASSLTTGTNEKLFF
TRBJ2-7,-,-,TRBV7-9,TGTGCCAGCAGCTTAGCGGGAGATGGCGAGCAGTACTTC,CASSLAGDGEQYF
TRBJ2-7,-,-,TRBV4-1,TGCGCCAGCAGCCTCGGGACCCTCTCCTACGAGCAGTACTTC,CASSLGTLSYEQYF
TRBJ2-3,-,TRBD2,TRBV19,TGTGCCAGTAGTACCACACTAGCGGTCGATTATACGCAGTATTTT,CASSTTLAVDYTQYF
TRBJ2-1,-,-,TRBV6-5,TGTGCCAGCAGTTACGCCACCCCAGGGTACAATGAGCAGTTCTTC,CASSYATPGYNEQFF
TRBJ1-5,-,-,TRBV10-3,TGTGCCATCAGTGTTTCGCGGAGTCAGGATAGCAATCAGCCCCAGCATTTT,CAISVSRSQDSNQPQHF
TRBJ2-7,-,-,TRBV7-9,TGTGCCAGCAGCTCATGGGGGGACAGTTACTCCTACGAGCAGTACTTC,CASSSWGDSYSYEQYF
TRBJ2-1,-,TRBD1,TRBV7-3,TGTGCCAGCAGCTTAGGGACAGTTTACAATGAGCAGTTCTTC,CASSLGTVYNEQFF
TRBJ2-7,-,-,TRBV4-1,TGCGCCAGCAGCCAAGGTGATAAGCGCGGAGAGCAGTACTTC,CASSQGDKRGEQYF
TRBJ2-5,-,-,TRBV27,TGTGCCAGCAAGTCACGACCCTTTAGCGGAGAGACCCAGTACTTC,CASKSRPFSGETQYF
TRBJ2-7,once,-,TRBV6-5,TGTGCCAGCAGTTACTCGAGTGGGGGAGCCTACGAGCAGTACTTC,CASSYSSGGAYEQYF
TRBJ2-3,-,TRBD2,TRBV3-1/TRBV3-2,TGTGCCAGCAGCCCCGGGCGCTTCACTAGCGGGAGGACGGATACGCAGTATTTT,CASSPGRFTSGRTDTQYF
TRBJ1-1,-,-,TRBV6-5,TGTGCCAGCAGTTACTCGCGGGGTGCGAACACTGAAGCTTTCTTT,CASSYSRGANTEAFF
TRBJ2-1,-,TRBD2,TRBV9,TGTGCCAGCAGCGTAGGAGGGGCGGGAGGTCAGTTCTTC,CASSVGGAGGQFF
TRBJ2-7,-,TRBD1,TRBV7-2,TGTGCCAGCAGCCAACAGGGGCGCTACGAGCAGTACTTC,CASSQQGRYEQYF
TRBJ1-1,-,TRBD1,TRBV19,TGTGCCAGTAGTAGGGACAGGGAGATGAACACTGAAGCTTTCTTT,CASSRDREMNTEAFF
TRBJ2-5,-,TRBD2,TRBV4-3,TGCGCCAGCAGCCAAGAGGGACTAGAAGAAGAGACCCAGTACTTC,CASSQEGLEEETQYF
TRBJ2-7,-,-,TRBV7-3,TGTGCCAGCAGCTTAACGCCAGACAGTACCTACGAGCAGTACTTC,CASSLTPDSTYEQYF
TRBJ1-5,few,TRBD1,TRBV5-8,TGTGCCAGCAGCTTAGGGACAGGGCATCAGCCCCAGCATTTT,CASSLGTGHQPQHF
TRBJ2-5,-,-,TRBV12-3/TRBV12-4,TGTGCCAGCAGCATCTCAGATAGAGAGGCCCAGTACTTC,CASSISDREAQYF
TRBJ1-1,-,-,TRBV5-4,TGTGCCAGCAGAAGTGAGGCTGAAGCTTTCTTT,CASRSEAEAFF
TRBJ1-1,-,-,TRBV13,TGTGCCAGCAGCTCTGATAAGTTTGTGAACACTGAAGCTTTCTTT,CASSSDKFVNTEAFF
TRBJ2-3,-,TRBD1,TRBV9,TGTGCCAGCAGCGTATCCCCCGGGGGACAGGGGCGCCCTAGCACAGATACGCAGTATTTT,CASSVSPGGQGRPSTDTQYF
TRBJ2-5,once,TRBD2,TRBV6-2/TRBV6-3,TGTGCCAGCAGCCAGGGACTAGCGGTAGAGACCCAGTACTTC,CASSQGLAVETQYF
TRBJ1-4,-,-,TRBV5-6,TGTGCCAGCAGCTTGGAGGGGAGAGTTGAAAAACTGTTTTTT,CASSLEGRVEKLFF
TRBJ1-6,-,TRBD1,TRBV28,TGTGCCAGCAGGGGGACAGGGACCTATAATTCACCCCTCCACTTT,CASRGTGTYNSPLHF
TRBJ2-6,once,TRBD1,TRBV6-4,TGTGCCAGCAGTGGGACAGGCGACTCTGGGGCCAACGTCCTGACTTTC,CASSGTGDSGANVLTF
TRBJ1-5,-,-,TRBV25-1,TGTGCCAGCAGTGAGCCGGGGACCTCGTCCCAGCATTTT,CASSEPGTSSQHF
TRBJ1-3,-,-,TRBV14,TGTGCCAGCAGCCCCGGCCTTCTCTCTGGAAACACCATATATTTT,CASSPGLLSGNTIYF
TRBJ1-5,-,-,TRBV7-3,TGTGCCAGCAGCTTATGGTACGGGGGGGATCAGCCCCAGCATTTT,CASSLWYGGDQPQHF
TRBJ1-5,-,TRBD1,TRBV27,TGTGCCAGCAGTGAACAGGGGAGCAATCAGCCCCAGCATTTT,CASSEQGSNQPQHF
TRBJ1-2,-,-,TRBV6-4,TGTGCCAGCAGCGGATTTGGGGGTGGCGGCTACACCTTC,CASSGFGGGGYTF
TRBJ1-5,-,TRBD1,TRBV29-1,TGCAGCGTTGAAGACGGACAGGGGGCTGGTCAGCCCCAGCATTTT,CSVEDGQGAGQPQHF
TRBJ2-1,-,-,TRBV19,TGTGCCAGTAGTGGGGGAGCCAAGCTACACGACAATGAGCAGTTCTTC,CASSGGAKLHDNEQFF
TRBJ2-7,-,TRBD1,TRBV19,TGTGCCAGTAGTACGCTTACTCGGGGACAGACTACCTACGAGCAGTACTTC,CASSTLTRGQTTYEQYF
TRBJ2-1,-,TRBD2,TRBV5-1,TGCGCCAGCAGCTTGCTCTCCACTAGCGGATACGATGAGCAGTTCTTC,CASSLLSTSGYDEQFF
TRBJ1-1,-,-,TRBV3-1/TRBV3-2,TGTGCCAGCAGCCAAGATCGCGTGAACACTGAAGCTTTCTTT,CASSQDRVNTEAFF
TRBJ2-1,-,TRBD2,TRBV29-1,TGCAGCGTTCAAGCGGGAGGCTCGAACAATGAGCAGTTCTTC,CSVQAGGSNNEQFF
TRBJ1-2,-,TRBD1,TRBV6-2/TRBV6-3,TGTGCCAGCAGTTATGAAGGGGGCGGAAACCTCTTC,CASSYEGGGNLF